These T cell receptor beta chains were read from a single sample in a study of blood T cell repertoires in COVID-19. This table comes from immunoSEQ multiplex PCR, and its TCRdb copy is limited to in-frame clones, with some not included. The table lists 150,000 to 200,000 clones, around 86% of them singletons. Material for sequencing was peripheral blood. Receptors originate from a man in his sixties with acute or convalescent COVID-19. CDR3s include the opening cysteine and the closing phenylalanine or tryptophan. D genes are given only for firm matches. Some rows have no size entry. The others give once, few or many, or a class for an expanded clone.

CDR3: CSSGSYNEQFF
DNA: TGCAGTAGCGGCTCCTACAATGAGCAGTTCTTC
V: TRBV20-1
J: TRBJ2-1
D: NA
size: NA

CDR3: CSGLAGVDTQYF
DNA: TGCAGCGGACTAGCGGGAGTGGATACGCAGTATTTT
V: TRBV29-1
J: TRBJ2-3
D: TRBD2
size: NA

CDR3: CASSTHRGRDEKLFF
DNA: TGTGCCAGCTCAACCCACAGGGGGCGTGATGAAAAACTGTTTTTT
V: TRBV18
J: TRBJ1-4
D: TRBD1
size: NA

CDR3: CASSDTTGFSYEQYF
DNA: TGCGCCAGCAGTGATACGACAGGGTTCTCCTACGAGCAGTACTTC
V: TRBV10-1
J: TRBJ2-7
D: TRBD1
size: NA

CDR3: CASKGPGGKYEQYF
DNA: TGTGCCAGCAAGGGTCCAGGGGGCAAATACGAGCAGTACTTC
V: TRBV28
J: TRBJ2-7
D: TRBD1
size: once

CDR3: CASRGGVDYEQYF
DNA: TGTGCCAGCAGAGGGGGAGTTGACTACGAGCAGTACTTC
V: TRBV28
J: TRBJ2-7
D: NA
size: NA

CDR3: CADPIRDRDLCEQYF
DNA: TGTGCCGATCCCATTCGGGACAGGGACCTTTGCGAGCAGTACTTC
V: TRBV27
J: TRBJ2-7
D: TRBD1
size: NA

CDR3: CATKGTSGHNEQFF
DNA: TGTGCCACCAAAGGGACTAGCGGACACAATGAGCAGTTCTTC
V: TRBV24-1
J: TRBJ2-1
D: TRBD2
size: NA

CDR3: CASSSLGDTTYEQYF
DNA: TGTGCCAGCTCTTCGTTAGGGGACACTACCTACGAGCAGTACTTC
V: TRBV3-1/TRBV3-2
J: TRBJ2-7
D: NA
size: NA

CDR3: CSAGRGTGSTGELFF
DNA: TGCAGCGCTGGCCGAGGGACAGGGAGCACCGGGGAGCTGTTTTTT
V: TRBV29-1
J: TRBJ2-2
D: TRBD1
size: NA

CDR3: CASSLKSGNFSPLHF
DNA: TGTGCCAGCAGTTTAAAGTCAGGAAATTTCTCACCCCTCCACTTT
V: TRBV27
J: TRBJ1-6
D: NA
size: NA

CDR3: CASSLSGSGDTEAFF
DNA: TGTGCCAGCAGCTTGTCTGGGAGTGGGGACACTGAAGCTTTCTTT
V: TRBV5-6
J: TRBJ1-1
D: NA
size: NA

CDR3: CASSLGGSTDTQYF
DNA: TGCGCCAGCAGCTTGGGCGGTTCCACAGATACGCAGTATTTT
V: TRBV5-1
J: TRBJ2-3
D: NA
size: NA

CDR3: CASRGTSGLQETQYF
DNA: TGTGCCAGCAGAGGGACTAGCGGGCTCCAAGAGACCCAGTACTTC
V: TRBV28
J: TRBJ2-5
D: TRBD2
size: few

CDR3: CASTPGGAYYGYTF
DNA: TGTGCCAGTACCCCGGGGGGGGCCTACTATGGCTACACCTTC
V: TRBV19
J: TRBJ1-2
D: NA
size: few

CDR3: CASSLTGTGTEAFF
DNA: TGTGCCAGCAGTCTAACCGGGACAGGGACTGAAGCTTTCTTT
V: TRBV2
J: TRBJ1-1
D: TRBD1
size: NA

CDR3: CASSPFLMGRPGANVLTF
DNA: TGTGCCAGCAGTCCCTTCTTGATGGGCCGGCCCGGGGCCAACGTCCTGACTTTC
V: TRBV28
J: TRBJ2-6
D: NA
size: NA

CDR3: CASRPPSGVYGYTF
DNA: TGTGCCAGCAGACCCCCATCAGGCGTCTATGGCTACACCTTC
V: TRBV28
J: TRBJ1-2
D: NA
size: NA

CDR3: CASSIRRGAGEQYF
DNA: TGTGCCAGTAGTATCAGGCGGGGAGCGGGCGAGCAGTACTTC
V: TRBV19
J: TRBJ2-7
D: NA
size: NA

CDR3: CASSEMRADGAQYF
DNA: TGTGCCAGCAGTGAAATGCGGGCGGACGGGGCCCAGTACTTC
V: TRBV6-1
J: TRBJ2-5
D: NA
size: NA

CDR3: CASSSPGRNTEAFF
DNA: TGTGCCAGCAGTTCCCCCGGGAGGAACACTGAAGCTTTCTTT
V: TRBV27
J: TRBJ1-1
D: NA
size: NA

CDR3: CASSDITPAYNEQFF
DNA: TGTGCCAGCAGTGATATAACGCCGGCCTACAATGAGCAGTTCTTC
V: TRBV6-1
J: TRBJ2-1
D: NA
size: NA

CDR3: CASSLRQGAVNTEAFF
DNA: TGCGCCAGCAGCCTCCGACAGGGGGCCGTGAACACTGAAGCTTTCTTT
V: TRBV5-1
J: TRBJ1-1
D: TRBD1
size: NA

CDR3: CASRRTVLDTQYF
DNA: TGTGCCAGCAGAAGGACAGTTCTGGATACGCAGTATTTT
V: TRBV7-2
J: TRBJ2-3
D: NA
size: NA

CDR3: CASSLSTGGVTDTQYF
DNA: TGTGCCAGCAGCCTATCGACAGGGGGCGTCACAGATACGCAGTATTTT
V: TRBV11-1
J: TRBJ2-3
D: TRBD1
size: NA

CDR3: CASSQRLGDTEAFF
DNA: TGTGCCAGTAGTCAGAGGCTGGGTGACACTGAAGCTTTCTTT
V: TRBV19
J: TRBJ1-1
D: NA
size: NA

CDR3: CAISAGPRSYGYTF
DNA: TGTGCCATCAGTGCAGGTCCCCGCTCCTATGGCTACACCTTC
V: TRBV10-3
J: TRBJ1-2
D: NA
size: NA

CDR3: CAIKLGDGGHSPLHF
DNA: TGTGCCATCAAGTTGGGCGACGGCGGGCATTCACCCCTCCACTTT
V: TRBV10-3
J: TRBJ1-6
D: NA
size: NA

CDR3: CASSTDRGRDGEKLFF
DNA: TGTGCCAGTAGTACGGACAGGGGGCGCGATGGTGAAAAACTGTTTTTT
V: TRBV19
J: TRBJ1-4
D: TRBD1
size: NA

CDR3: CASSLSSWQGNTEAFF
DNA: TGTGCCAGCAGTTTATCCAGTTGGCAGGGGAACACTGAAGCTTTCTTT
V: TRBV27
J: TRBJ1-1
D: NA
size: NA

CDR3: CASRGGTTGYNEQFF
DNA: TGTGCCAGCAGGGGCGGGACCACGGGGTACAATGAGCAGTTCTTC
V: TRBV27
J: TRBJ2-1
D: NA
size: NA

CDR3: CASRIQGAQETQYF
DNA: TGCGCCAGCCGGATCCAGGGGGCCCAAGAGACCCAGTACTTC
V: TRBV5-1
J: TRBJ2-5
D: TRBD1
size: few

CDR3: CASDRGRNQPQHF
DNA: TGTGCCTCCGACAGGGGCCGCAATCAGCCCCAGCATTTT
V: TRBV30
J: TRBJ1-5
D: TRBD1
size: NA

CDR3: CSATTTETQYF
DNA: TGCAGTGCTACCACTACCGAGACCCAGTACTTC
V: TRBV20-1
J: TRBJ2-5
D: NA
size: NA

CDR3: CASSLARGYGYTF
DNA: TGTGCCAGCAGTTTGGCCAGGGGCTATGGCTACACCTTC
V: TRBV27
J: TRBJ1-2
D: NA
size: once

CDR3: CASSQQGAGNTIYF
DNA: TGTGCCAGCAGCCAACAGGGGGCTGGAAACACCATATATTTT
V: TRBV4-2
J: TRBJ1-3
D: TRBD1
size: NA

CDR3: CSVETDSYEQYF
DNA: TGCAGCGTTGAGACAGACTCCTACGAGCAGTACTTC
V: TRBV29-1
J: TRBJ2-7
D: NA
size: NA

CDR3: CASSRDSNQPQHF
DNA: TGTGCCAGCAGTCGGGATAGCAATCAGCCCCAGCATTTT
V: TRBV2
J: TRBJ1-5
D: NA
size: NA

CDR3: CASSDEGHEQYF
DNA: TGTGCCAGCAGTGATGAGGGCCACGAGCAGTACTTC
V: TRBV2
J: TRBJ2-7
D: NA
size: NA

CDR3: CASSVGLGELFF
DNA: TGTGCCAGCAGCGTAGGTCTCGGGGAGCTGTTTTTT
V: TRBV9
J: TRBJ2-2
D: NA
size: NA

CDR3: CASRAGGGAHEQYF
DNA: TGTGCCAGCAGAGCTGGCGGGGGGGCACACGAGCAGTACTTC
V: TRBV5-5
J: TRBJ2-7
D: TRBD2
size: NA

CDR3: CASSPLRRQGLNYGYTF
DNA: TGTGCCAGCAGTCCCCTCCGCCGACAGGGCCTTAACTATGGCTACACCTTC
V: TRBV27
J: TRBJ1-2
D: TRBD1
size: NA

CDR3: CASSLGARLYYGYTF
DNA: TGTGCCAGCAGCTTAGGGGCAAGGTTATACTATGGCTACACCTTC
V: TRBV5-5
J: TRBJ1-2
D: NA
size: NA

CDR3: CASSLGGGGPTEAFF
DNA: TGTGCCAGCAGCTTAGGGGGGGGAGGCCCCACTGAAGCTTTCTTT
V: TRBV7-9
J: TRBJ1-1
D: NA
size: NA

CDR3: CATSRDLPSLSNQPQHF
DNA: TGTGCCACCAGCAGAGATTTGCCGAGCCTTAGCAATCAGCCCCAGCATTTT
V: TRBV15
J: TRBJ1-5
D: NA
size: once

CDR3: CASPRVPTGPNTEAFF
DNA: TGTGCCAGCCCCCGAGTACCGACAGGGCCTAACACTGAAGCTTTCTTT
V: TRBV28
J: TRBJ1-1
D: TRBD1
size: NA

CDR3: CASSADRGMGNTEAFF
DNA: TGCGCCAGCAGCGCGGACAGGGGGATGGGGAACACTGAAGCTTTCTTT
V: TRBV5-1
J: TRBJ1-1
D: TRBD1
size: NA

CDR3: CATAPGISGYNEQFF
DNA: TGCGCCACCGCCCCGGGGATTAGCGGGTACAATGAGCAGTTCTTC
V: TRBV5-1
J: TRBJ2-1
D: TRBD2
size: once

CDR3: CAWSVLLGNTIYF
DNA: TGTGCCTGGAGTGTACTTCTCGGAAACACCATATATTTT
V: TRBV30
J: TRBJ1-3
D: NA
size: once

CDR3: CASSLTGVVKNIQYF
DNA: TGTGCCAGCAGCCTCACAGGGGTGGTCAAAAACATTCAGTACTTC
V: TRBV3-1/TRBV3-2
J: TRBJ2-4
D: TRBD1
size: NA

CDR3: CASSQPRTGNTEAFF
DNA: TGTGCCAGCAGCCAGCCCAGGACAGGGAACACTGAAGCTTTCTTT
V: TRBV5-4
J: TRBJ1-1
D: TRBD1
size: NA